This is a list of T cell receptor beta chains from one sample in a study of radiation and T cells in renal cell carcinoma. Using immunoSEQ multiplex PCR, the repertoire was profiled, and TCRdb retains in-frame clones only, with some absent. The sample holds approximately 23,000 clones; more than 40% are singletons and the top ten take more than 15%. The sequencing used tumor tissue, collected from a patient whose treatment included radiotherapy and nephrectomy. These receptors were collected from a woman in her 50s with renal cell carcinoma. Both conserved end residues are part of each CDR3. Each record gives: clone size, D gene, J gene, CDR3 length, V gene, CDR3 protein, CDR3 DNA. The D gene is left open where the match is weak. Rows may omit the clone size; those that give it use once, few, many or a size class.

clone size: few
D gene: .
J gene: TRBJ1-5
CDR3 length: 15
V gene: TRBV5-5
CDR3 protein: CASSLGGDSNQPQHF
CDR3 DNA: TGTGCCAGCAGCTTGGGAGGGGACAGCAATCAGCCCCAGCATTTT

clone size: many
D gene: .
J gene: TRBJ1-6
CDR3 length: 16
V gene: TRBV7-3
CDR3 protein: CASSFLGPGSPSPLHF
CDR3 DNA: TGTGCCAGCAGCTTCCTCGGACCTGGATCCCCCTCACCCCTCCACTTT

clone size: .
D gene: .
J gene: TRBJ2-5
CDR3 length: 14
V gene: TRBV18
CDR3 protein: CASSPTGRAETQYF
CDR3 DNA: TGTGCCAGCTCACCAACCGGCAGGGCAGAGACCCAGTACTTC

clone size: .
D gene: .
J gene: TRBJ2-1
CDR3 length: 17
V gene: TRBV29-1
CDR3 protein: CSVDNLAWGVRYNEQFF
CDR3 DNA: TGCAGCGTTGATAATCTGGCGTGGGGGGTTCGATACAATGAGCAGTTCTTC

clone size: few
D gene: .
J gene: TRBJ1-1
CDR3 length: 14
V gene: TRBV15
CDR3 protein: CATSSFGYNTEAFF
CDR3 DNA: TGTGCCACCAGCAGTTTCGGATACAACACTGAAGCTTTCTTT

clone size: .
D gene: TRBD2
J gene: TRBJ2-3
CDR3 length: 18
V gene: TRBV5-1
CDR3 protein: CASSSGGSVARGTDTQYF
CDR3 DNA: TGCGCCAGCAGCTCGGGAGGTTCAGTAGCGAGAGGCACAGATACGCAGTATTTT

clone size: .
D gene: TRBD2
J gene: TRBJ2-7
CDR3 length: 16
V gene: TRBV7-8
CDR3 protein: CASSWVTPGGIYEQYF
CDR3 DNA: TGTGCCAGCAGCTGGGTTACCCCGGGGGGGATTTACGAGCAGTACTTC

clone size: .
D gene: TRBD1
J gene: TRBJ1-6
CDR3 length: 17
V gene: TRBV10-1
CDR3 protein: CAGDRGVVRTYNSPLHF
CDR3 DNA: TGCGCCGGCGACAGGGGGGTTGTTAGGACCTATAATTCACCCCTCCACTTT

clone size: .
D gene: .
J gene: TRBJ1-2
CDR3 length: 14
V gene: TRBV14
CDR3 protein: CASSQRQSSYGYTF
CDR3 DNA: TGTGCCAGCAGCCAACGGCAGTCGAGTTATGGCTACACCTTC

clone size: .
D gene: TRBD2
J gene: TRBJ2-3
CDR3 length: 14
V gene: TRBV10-2
CDR3 protein: CASRASGGLNTQYF
CDR3 DNA: TGCGCCAGCAGGGCTAGCGGGGGTCTGAATACGCAGTATTTT

clone size: .
D gene: .
J gene: TRBJ1-1
CDR3 length: 14
V gene: TRBV19
CDR3 protein: CASSPQGPRWGAFF
CDR3 DNA: TGTGCCAGTAGTCCCCAGGGCCCCAGATGGGGAGCTTTCTTT

clone size: few
D gene: .
J gene: TRBJ2-5
CDR3 length: 14
V gene: TRBV9
CDR3 protein: CASSRQALGETQYF
CDR3 DNA: TGTGCCAGCAGCCGACAGGCCTTAGGGGAGACCCAGTACTTC

clone size: .
D gene: TRBD2
J gene: TRBJ2-7
CDR3 length: 14
V gene: TRBV7-2
CDR3 protein: CASSSPGLAYEQYF
CDR3 DNA: TGTGCCAGCAGCTCACCGGGACTAGCCTACGAGCAGTACTTC

clone size: .
D gene: .
J gene: TRBJ1-6
CDR3 length: 14
V gene: TRBV5-1
CDR3 protein: CASSGGMVNSPLHF
CDR3 DNA: TGCGCCAGCAGCGGAGGGATGGTTAATTCACCCCTCCACTTT

clone size: .
D gene: .
J gene: TRBJ2-1
CDR3 length: 10
V gene: TRBV20-1
CDR3 protein: CSARDNEQFF
CDR3 DNA: TGCAGTGCTAGAGACAATGAGCAGTTCTTC

clone size: few
D gene: .
J gene: TRBJ1-2
CDR3 length: 15
V gene: TRBV6-1
CDR3 protein: CASSELGPPRGGYTF
CDR3 DNA: TGTGCCAGCAGTGAATTGGGGCCGCCCCGAGGTGGCTACACCTTC

clone size: medium-sized
D gene: TRBD2
J gene: TRBJ2-1
CDR3 length: 15
V gene: TRBV19
CDR3 protein: CASSRTSGSYNEQFF
CDR3 DNA: TGTGCCAGTAGTCGGACTAGCGGCTCCTACAATGAGCAGTTCTTC

clone size: .
D gene: TRBD2
J gene: TRBJ2-3
CDR3 length: 14
V gene: TRBV30
CDR3 protein: CAWSPRGGTDTQYF
CDR3 DNA: TGTGCCTGGAGTCCGCGGGGGGGCACAGATACGCAGTATTTT

clone size: .
D gene: TRBD2
J gene: TRBJ2-1
CDR3 length: 16
V gene: TRBV5-1
CDR3 protein: CASSTGTSGAGDEQFF
CDR3 DNA: TGCGCCAGCAGCACCGGGACTAGCGGGGCGGGGGATGAGCAGTTCTTC

clone size: .
D gene: .
J gene: TRBJ1-6
CDR3 length: 18
V gene: TRBV7-2
CDR3 protein: CASSLVGGAGSYNSPLHF
CDR3 DNA: TGTGCCAGCAGCTTAGTTGGGGGGGCCGGCTCCTATAATTCACCCCTCCACTTT

clone size: .
D gene: TRBD1
J gene: TRBJ2-7
CDR3 length: 13
V gene: TRBV29-1
CDR3 protein: CSVPKTGGLEQYF
CDR3 DNA: TGCAGCGTCCCGAAAACAGGGGGCCTCGAGCAGTACTTC

clone size: .
D gene: TRBD2
J gene: TRBJ2-1
CDR3 length: 15
V gene: TRBV2
CDR3 protein: CASSEPGLVPFEQFF
CDR3 DNA: TGTGCCAGCAGTGAACCGGGACTAGTTCCGTTTGAGCAGTTCTTC

clone size: .
D gene: TRBD2
J gene: TRBJ2-2
CDR3 length: 15
V gene: TRBV19
CDR3 protein: CASIPSGGIVGELFF
CDR3 DNA: TGTGCCAGTATCCCTAGCGGGGGGATCGTCGGGGAGCTGTTTTTT

clone size: .
D gene: TRBD1
J gene: TRBJ1-2
CDR3 length: 13
V gene: TRBV7-2
CDR3 protein: CASSEGQFYGYTF
CDR3 DNA: TGTGCCAGCAGCGAGGGACAGTTCTATGGCTACACCTTC

clone size: .
D gene: .
J gene: TRBJ1-2
CDR3 length: 14
V gene: TRBV5-1
CDR3 protein: CASSPQAFEYGYTF
CDR3 DNA: TGCGCCAGCTCCCCACAGGCGTTTGAATATGGCTACACCTTC

clone size: few
D gene: .
J gene: TRBJ2-7
CDR3 length: 18
V gene: TRBV30
CDR3 protein: CAWSPHHLTDHFTYEQYF
CDR3 DNA: TGTGCCTGGAGTCCACATCACTTGACAGACCACTTTACCTACGAGCAGTACTTC

clone size: .
D gene: TRBD2
J gene: TRBJ2-1
CDR3 length: 17
V gene: TRBV7-8
CDR3 protein: CASSLTSLRGVNNEQFF
CDR3 DNA: TGTGCCAGCAGCTTAACATCACTGCGGGGGGTGAACAATGAGCAGTTCTTC

clone size: .
D gene: .
J gene: TRBJ2-2
CDR3 length: 13
V gene: TRBV5-5
CDR3 protein: CASSLAGDRELFF
CDR3 DNA: TGTGCCAGCAGCTTGGCCGGGGACAGGGAGCTGTTTTTT

clone size: .
D gene: .
J gene: TRBJ2-7
CDR3 length: 13
V gene: TRBV5-3
CDR3 protein: CARSLARSYEQYF
CDR3 DNA: TGTGCCAGAAGCTTGGCCCGCTCCTACGAGCAGTACTTC

clone size: .
D gene: .
J gene: TRBJ1-2
CDR3 length: 12
V gene: TRBV5-1
CDR3 protein: CASSLDGYGYTF
CDR3 DNA: TGCGCCAGCAGCTTGGATGGCTATGGCTACACCTTC

clone size: .
D gene: .
J gene: TRBJ1-6
CDR3 length: 15
V gene: TRBV18
CDR3 protein: CASSPHAGNNSPLHF
CDR3 DNA: TGTGCCAGCTCACCACATGCAGGGAATAATTCACCCCTCCACTTT

clone size: large
D gene: .
J gene: TRBJ1-1
CDR3 length: 16
V gene: TRBV5-6
CDR3 protein: CASSPSSTEVNTEAFF
CDR3 DNA: TGTGCCAGCAGCCCTTCCTCGACAGAAGTGAACACTGAAGCTTTCTTT

clone size: .
D gene: .
J gene: TRBJ2-1
CDR3 length: 11
V gene: TRBV6-5
CDR3 protein: CASSNGGEQFF
CDR3 DNA: TGTGCCAGCAGCAATGGCGGTGAGCAGTTCTTC

clone size: few
D gene: TRBD2
J gene: TRBJ2-7
CDR3 length: 18
V gene: TRBV7-8
CDR3 protein: CASSSPPTSGVGSHEQYF
CDR3 DNA: TGTGCCAGCAGCTCCCCGCCGACTAGCGGGGTAGGAAGCCACGAGCAGTACTTC

clone size: .
D gene: TRBD2
J gene: TRBJ2-2
CDR3 length: 19
V gene: TRBV5-1
CDR3 protein: CASSFGLAGAPRATGELFF
CDR3 DNA: TGCGCCAGCAGCTTCGGACTAGCGGGGGCGCCGCGGGCCACCGGGGAGCTGTTTTTT

clone size: .
D gene: .
J gene: TRBJ2-1
CDR3 length: 15
V gene: TRBV5-1
CDR3 protein: CASSLSLQSYNEQFF
CDR3 DNA: TGCGCCAGCAGCCTCTCGCTACAATCCTACAATGAGCAGTTCTTC

clone size: .
D gene: .
J gene: TRBJ1-6
CDR3 length: 15
V gene: TRBV11-2
CDR3 protein: CASSYSQGKGSPLHF
CDR3 DNA: TGTGCCAGCAGCTACTCGCAGGGGAAGGGGTCACCCCTCCACTTT

clone size: .
D gene: .
J gene: TRBJ1-2
CDR3 length: 15
V gene: TRBV6-6
CDR3 protein: CASSPYRDPRLSYTF
CDR3 DNA: TGTGCCAGCAGTCCATACCGGGACCCACGGCTGAGCTACACCTTC

clone size: .
D gene: TRBD2
J gene: TRBJ2-5
CDR3 length: 15
V gene: TRBV11-2
CDR3 protein: CASSLSSGGGETQYF
CDR3 DNA: TGTGCCAGCAGCTTATCTAGCGGGGGTGGGGAGACCCAGTACTTC

clone size: .
D gene: .
J gene: TRBJ2-1
CDR3 length: 15
V gene: TRBV9
CDR3 protein: CASSVDSSTYNEQFF
CDR3 DNA: TGTGCCAGCAGCGTAGACAGTTCTACCTACAATGAGCAGTTCTTC

clone size: .
D gene: .
J gene: TRBJ1-1
CDR3 length: 14
V gene: TRBV25-1
CDR3 protein: CASNPIGGNTEAFF
CDR3 DNA: TGTGCCAGCAATCCCATTGGGGGGAACACTGAAGCTTTCTTT

clone size: .
D gene: .
J gene: TRBJ2-7
CDR3 length: 12
V gene: TRBV7-9
CDR3 protein: CASSLVGLDRYF
CDR3 DNA: TGTGCCAGCAGCTTAGTGGGGCTCGACCGGTACTTC

clone size: few
D gene: .
J gene: TRBJ1-6
CDR3 length: 15
V gene: TRBV12-5
CDR3 protein: CASGLTGDGHSPLHF
CDR3 DNA: TGTGCTAGTGGTTTGACCGGGGACGGGCATTCACCCCTCCACTTT

clone size: .
D gene: .
J gene: TRBJ2-3
CDR3 length: 15
V gene: TRBV15
CDR3 protein: CATSRAGRDGDTQYF
CDR3 DNA: TGTGCCACCAGCAGAGCAGGAAGGGATGGGGATACGCAGTATTTT

clone size: .
D gene: TRBD1
J gene: TRBJ1-1
CDR3 length: 15
V gene: TRBV10-2
CDR3 protein: CASSRRTGGVTEAFF
CDR3 DNA: TGCGCCAGCAGTCGAAGGACAGGGGGCGTCACTGAAGCTTTCTTT

clone size: once
D gene: .
J gene: TRBJ2-2
CDR3 length: 15
V gene: TRBV5-1
CDR3 protein: CASSPGTANTGELFF
CDR3 DNA: TGCGCCAGCAGCCCCGGGACGGCGAACACCGGGGAGCTGTTTTTT

clone size: few
D gene: TRBD1
J gene: TRBJ1-2
CDR3 length: 14
V gene: TRBV5-8
CDR3 protein: CASRTGQGKYGYTF
CDR3 DNA: TGTGCCAGCAGGACCGGACAGGGGAAATATGGCTACACCTTC

clone size: .
D gene: TRBD1
J gene: TRBJ1-1
CDR3 length: 12
V gene: TRBV29-1
CDR3 protein: CSDRTGNTEAFF
CDR3 DNA: TGCAGCGACCGGACAGGGAACACTGAAGCTTTCTTT

clone size: .
D gene: .
J gene: TRBJ1-5
CDR3 length: 17
V gene: TRBV4-2
CDR3 protein: CASSQENKEAEGQPQHF
CDR3 DNA: TGTGCCAGCAGCCAAGAAAATAAAGAGGCTGAGGGACAGCCCCAGCATTTT

clone size: .
D gene: TRBD2
J gene: TRBJ2-3
CDR3 length: 15
V gene: TRBV29-1
CDR3 protein: CSVDVSGSSTDTQYF
CDR3 DNA: TGCAGCGTTGACGTTAGCGGGTCTAGCACAGATACGCAGTATTTT

clone size: .
D gene: TRBD2
J gene: TRBJ2-1
CDR3 length: 16
V gene: TRBV13
CDR3 protein: CASSLREVAGVWEQFF
CDR3 DNA: TGTGCCAGCAGCTTAAGGGAGGTGGCGGGGGTCTGGGAGCAGTTCTTC

clone size: few
D gene: .
J gene: TRBJ2-1
CDR3 length: 12
V gene: TRBV4-1
CDR3 protein: CASSRYGGEQFF
CDR3 DNA: TGCGCCAGCAGCCGATATGGAGGTGAGCAGTTCTTC

clone size: .
D gene: TRBD1
J gene: TRBJ1-2
CDR3 length: 16
V gene: TRBV5-8
CDR3 protein: CASSSSTGRFLYGYTF
CDR3 DNA: TGTGCCAGCAGCTCCTCGACAGGGCGGTTTCTATATGGCTACACCTTC

clone size: .
D gene: .
J gene: TRBJ1-3
CDR3 length: 14
V gene: TRBV2
CDR3 protein: CASSRQVQANTIYF
CDR3 DNA: TGTGCCAGCAGCCGACAGGTGCAAGCAAACACCATATATTTT

clone size: .
D gene: .
J gene: TRBJ2-5
CDR3 length: 13
V gene: TRBV6-5
CDR3 protein: CASSQTVQETQYF
CDR3 DNA: TGTGCCAGCAGTCAGACAGTACAAGAGACCCAGTACTTC

clone size: .
D gene: .
J gene: TRBJ2-5
CDR3 length: 13
V gene: TRBV7-3
CDR3 protein: CASSSGPQETQYF
CDR3 DNA: TGTGCCAGCAGCTCCGGTCCCCAAGAGACCCAGTACTTC

clone size: many
D gene: .
J gene: TRBJ1-1
CDR3 length: 15
V gene: TRBV18
CDR3 protein: CASSPVDRPNTEAFF
CDR3 DNA: TGTGCCAGCTCACCCGTTGACAGGCCGAACACTGAAGCTTTCTTT

clone size: many
D gene: TRBD1
J gene: TRBJ1-5
CDR3 length: 14
V gene: TRBV6-5
CDR3 protein: CASGATGAGQPQHF
CDR3 DNA: TGTGCCAGCGGGGCTACAGGGGCGGGACAGCCCCAGCATTTT

clone size: few
D gene: .
J gene: TRBJ1-2
CDR3 length: 13
V gene: TRBV5-6
CDR3 protein: CASSQALNYGYTF
CDR3 DNA: TGTGCCAGCAGCCAGGCCCTAAACTATGGCTACACCTTC

clone size: .
D gene: TRBD1
J gene: TRBJ1-2
CDR3 length: 17
V gene: TRBV15
CDR3 protein: CATRGGAQGAPGYGYTF
CDR3 DNA: TGTGCCACCAGGGGCGGGGCACAGGGGGCGCCGGGCTATGGCTACACCTTC